This T cell receptor (beta chain) was identified in a study of cytomegalovirus exposure and HLA in healthy donors. About this clone itself: The antigen remains unidentified.

Findings and caveats of the study: Later analysis placed DRB1 highest and HLA-C lowest in TCR association rates, which differed by HLA locus.

This CDR3 has 11 residues. Germline V lookup: CDR1 SQVTM, CDR2 ANQGSEA. J gave up 10 bases and V 4 bases, and 6 bases lay outside the gene matches. PCR involved 60 Vbeta and 13 Jbeta primers. Here immunoSEQ multiplex PCR was the method, and the copy in TCRdb shows in-frame clones only, minus some. In the table there are about 180,000 clones, about 80% of which are singletons. Sequenced input: PBMCs. The clonotype was recovered from a woman in her thirties in good health and CMV-seronegative. The rearrangement joins TRBV29-1 to TRBJ1-1; TRBD1 aligns across 7 bases. CDR3 nucleotide sequence: TGCAGCGTTGGGGACAGTTCTGGAGCTTTCTTT. As protein: CSVGDSSGAFF.